The rows below give T cell receptor beta chains drawn from one sample of a study of blood T cells in healthy people across ages. Each CDR3 protein gets one entry after TCRdb re-called the 5' RACE reads with MiXCR. The sample has under 800,000 distinct CDR3 sequences; around 20% are singletons. The specimen sequenced was blood. The receptor set was obtained from a man aged 65 to 79 in good health. The CDR3 runs from the conserved cysteine through the conserved F or W. A D gene is named only where the DNA matches it firmly. Where a row states a size, it is once, few, many or the class of an expanded clone; other rows omit it.

v_call	clone_size	d_call	j_call	cdr3_aa	cdr3_nt
TRBV5-1	few	-	TRBJ2-3	CASSLITGGVSSTDTQYF	TGCGCCAGCAGCTTAATTACCGGCGGGGTGTCTAGCACAGATACGCAGTATTTT
TRBV10-3	-	TRBD2	TRBJ2-4	CAISESTSGKNIQYF	TGTGCCATCAGTGAGTCGACTAGCGGTAAAAACATTCAGTACTTC
TRBV3-1	-	-	TRBJ2-3	CARSVKPTGTDTQYF	TGTGCCCGCAGCGTAAAGCCTACGGGGACAGATACGCAGTATTTT
TRBV6-7	-	-	TRBJ1-2	CASRIQGGYGYTF	TGTGCCAGCAGGATACAGGGCGGCTATGGCTACACCTTC
TRBV5-1	-	-	TRBJ1-4	CASSPGRGDEKLFF	TGCGCCAGCAGTCCAGGGCGGGGAGATGAAAAACTGTTTTTT
TRBV14	-	TRBD2	TRBJ2-3	CASSQTSGTDTQYF	TGTGCCAGCAGCCAAACTAGCGGGACAGATACGCAGTATTTT
TRBV10-3	-	-	TRBJ2-7	CAISESGETYEQYF	TGTGCCATCAGTGAGTCGGGGGAGACCTACGAGCAGTACTTC
TRBV4-1	-	TRBD2	TRBJ2-3	CASSQDPPRGLAGGTDTQYF	TGCGCCAGCAGCCAAGATCCCCCCCGGGGACTAGCGGGAGGGACAGATACGCAGTATTTT
TRBV10-3	few	-	TRBJ2-7	CVISDIGRVSDEQYF	TGTGTCATCAGTGATATTGGCAGGGTAAGCGACGAGCAGTACTTC
TRBV13	few	-	TRBJ2-3	CASRKIGGDQADTQYF	TGTGCCAGCAGAAAGATCGGTGGCGATCAGGCAGATACGCAGTATTTT
TRBV29-1	-	-	TRBJ2-3	CSVEIRDHTDTQYF	TGCAGCGTTGAAATCCGGGACCACACAGATACGCAGTATTTT
TRBV20-1	-	-	TRBJ1-6	CSARGSSPNSPLHF	TGCAGTGCTAGAGGCAGCTCACCAAACTCACCCCTCCACTTT
TRBV20-1	few	-	TRBJ2-1	CSAREDSEQFF	TGCAGTGCTAGAGAGGACAGTGAGCAGTTCTTC
TRBV12-3/TRBV12-4	-	-	TRBJ2-1	CASSLAFIHNEQFF	TGTGCCAGCAGTTTAGCCTTCATTCACAATGAGCAGTTCTTC
TRBV7-2	few	-	TRBJ2-1	CASSSPVGVGYNEQFF	TGTGCCAGCAGCTCCCCGGTGGGAGTGGGCTACAATGAGCAGTTCTTC
TRBV29-1	-	-	TRBJ1-1	CSVGGTLGNTEAFF	TGCAGCGTTGGGGGCACCCTGGGGAACACTGAAGCTTTCTTT
TRBV29-1	-	TRBD2	TRBJ2-1	CSVEGGAGVTYNEQFF	TGCAGCGTTGAAGGGGGAGCGGGAGTAACTTACAATGAGCAGTTCTTC
TRBV6-6	-	-	TRBJ2-1	CASSCSPIDREGNNEQFF	TGTGCCAGCAGTTGCTCCCCTATTGACAGAGAGGGGAACAATGAGCAGTTCTTC
TRBV10-3	few	TRBD2	TRBJ2-1	CAINPDTGGSGNRSYNEQFF	TGTGCCATCAACCCAGACACGGGCGGTAGCGGGAATCGGTCCTACAATGAGCAGTTCTTC
TRBV7-6	few	-	TRBJ1-5	CASSFIRVLGNQPQHF	TGTGCCAGCAGCTTTATTAGGGTTCTGGGCAATCAGCCCCAGCATTTT
TRBV7-2	many	TRBD2	TRBJ2-1	CASSIDSGSSYNEQFF	TGTGCCAGCAGCATTGATAGCGGGTCGTCCTACAATGAGCAGTTCTTC
TRBV10-3	-	TRBD2	TRBJ2-7	CAISESRDYSYEQYF	TGTGCCATCAGTGAGTCCCGGGACTACTCCTACGAGCAGTACTTC
TRBV6-5	few	TRBD2	TRBJ2-7	CASSYPSGEQYF	TGTGCCAGCAGTTACCCTAGCGGCGAGCAGTACTTC
TRBV24-1	-	-	TRBJ2-1	CATSSQGNEQFF	TGTGCCACCAGTTCGCAGGGGAATGAGCAGTTCTTC
TRBV6-1	-	-	TRBJ1-2	CASRRTNYGYTF	TGTGCCAGCAGGAGAACTAACTATGGCTACACCTTC
TRBV29-1	-	-	TRBJ2-6	CSVEVRPGANVLTF	TGCAGCGTTGAGGTCCGACCTGGGGCCAACGTCCTGACTTTC
TRBV7-2	few	-	TRBJ2-2	CASSRLDRDTGELFF	TGTGCCAGCAGCAGACTAGACCGGGACACCGGGGAGCTGTTTTTT
TRBV20-1	-	TRBD2	TRBJ2-2	CSAEGTSGRSGELFF	TGCAGTGCTGAAGGGACTAGCGGGAGATCCGGGGAGCTGTTTTTT
TRBV29-1	few	-	TRBJ2-3	CSVEEGIGWGVRSDTQYF	TGCAGCGTTGAAGAGGGAATTGGGTGGGGGGTTCGGTCAGATACGCAGTATTTT
TRBV20-1	few	TRBD1	TRBJ1-2	CSAAGQGQGDTF	TGCAGTGCGGCTGGACAGGGGCAAGGGGACACCTTC
TRBV20-1	-	TRBD1	TRBJ2-1	CSASGQGARSEQFF	TGCAGTGCTAGCGGACAGGGGGCAAGATCTGAGCAGTTCTTC
TRBV3-1	-	-	TRBJ2-3	CASSQGSEADTQYF	TGTGCCAGCAGCCAAGGGAGTGAAGCAGATACGCAGTATTTT
TRBV7-2	-	TRBD2	TRBJ2-5	CASSSQAGTSGSVREQYF	TGTGCCAGCAGCTCACAAGCTGGGACTAGCGGGAGTGTTCGGGAGCAGTACTTC
TRBV28	-	TRBD1	TRBJ2-5	CASSLLPRDRQETQYF	TGTGCCAGCAGTTTATTGCCCCGGGACAGACAAGAGACCCAGTACTTC
TRBV7-3	-	-	TRBJ1-1	CASSSGHPNTEAFF	TGTGCCAGCAGCTCGGGACACCCGAACACTGAAGCTTTCTTT
TRBV27	-	TRBD1	TRBJ2-2	CASSFQGANTGELFF	TGTGCCAGCAGTTTTCAGGGGGCGAACACCGGGGAGCTGTTTTTT
TRBV18	few	-	TRBJ2-2	CASSLTGTGNTGELFF	TGTGCCAGCTCCCTGACCGGGACGGGGAACACCGGGGAGCTGTTTTTT
TRBV28	-	TRBD2	TRBJ2-2	CASSFSTSGTGELFF	TGTGCCAGCAGTTTTTCGACTAGCGGGACCGGGGAGCTGTTTTTT
TRBV5-1	-	-	TRBJ2-7	CASSGRSELGNEQYF	TGCGCCAGCAGCGGACGAAGCGAACTTGGGAACGAGCAGTACTTC
TRBV29-1	-	TRBD1	TRBJ1-2	CSVEQAGQTHYGYTF	TGCAGCGTCGAACAGGCGGGACAGACCCACTATGGCTACACCTTC
TRBV5-6	few	-	TRBJ1-2	CASSPPEVGYGYTF	TGTGCCAGCAGCCCGCCCGAGGTGGGATATGGCTACACCTTC